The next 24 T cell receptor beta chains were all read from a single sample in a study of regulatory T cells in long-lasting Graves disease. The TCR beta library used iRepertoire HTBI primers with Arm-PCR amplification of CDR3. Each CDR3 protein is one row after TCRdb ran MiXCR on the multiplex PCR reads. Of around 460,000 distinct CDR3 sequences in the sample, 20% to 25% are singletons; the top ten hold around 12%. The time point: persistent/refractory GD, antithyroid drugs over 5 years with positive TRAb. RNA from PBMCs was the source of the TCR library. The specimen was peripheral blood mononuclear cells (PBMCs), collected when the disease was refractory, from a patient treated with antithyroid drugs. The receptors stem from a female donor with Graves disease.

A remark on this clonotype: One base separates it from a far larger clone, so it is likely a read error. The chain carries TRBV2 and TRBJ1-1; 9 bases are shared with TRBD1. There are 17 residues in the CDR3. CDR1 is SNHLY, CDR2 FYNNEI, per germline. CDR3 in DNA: TGTGCCAGCAGTTTCACCGGGACAGGGACATTGAACACTGTAGCTTTCTTT. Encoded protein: CASSFTGTGTLNTVAFF.

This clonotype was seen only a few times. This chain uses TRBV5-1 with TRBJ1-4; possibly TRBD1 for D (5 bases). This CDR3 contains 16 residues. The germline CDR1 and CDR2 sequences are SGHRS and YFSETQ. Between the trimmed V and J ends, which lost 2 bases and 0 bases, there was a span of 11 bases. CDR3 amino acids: CASSFGGYATNEKLFF. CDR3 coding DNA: TGCGCCAGCAGCTTCGGGGGATATGCAACTAATGAAAAACTGTTTTTT.

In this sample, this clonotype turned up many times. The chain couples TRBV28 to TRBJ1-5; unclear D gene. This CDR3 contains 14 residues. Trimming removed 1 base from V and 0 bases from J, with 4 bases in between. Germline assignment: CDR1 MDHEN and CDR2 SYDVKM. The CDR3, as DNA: TGTGCCAGCAGTTTATTAATTAGCAATCAGCCCCAGCATTTT. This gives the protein CASSLLISNQPQHF.

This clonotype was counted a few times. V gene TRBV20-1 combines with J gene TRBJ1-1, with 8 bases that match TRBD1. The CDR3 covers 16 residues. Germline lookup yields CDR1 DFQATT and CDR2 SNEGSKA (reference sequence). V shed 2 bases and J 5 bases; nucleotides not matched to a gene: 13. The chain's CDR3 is CSARWAGGEVGTEAFF. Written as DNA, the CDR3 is TGCAGTGCTAGATGGGCAGGGGGCGAGGTAGGGACTGAAGCTTTCTTT.

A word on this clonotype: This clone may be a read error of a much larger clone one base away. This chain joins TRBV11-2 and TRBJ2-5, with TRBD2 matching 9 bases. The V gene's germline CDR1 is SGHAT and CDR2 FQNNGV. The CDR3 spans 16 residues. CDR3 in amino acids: CASRRGGGRGREAQYF. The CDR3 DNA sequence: TGTGCCAGCAGACGCGGGGGGGGCCGGGGGAGAGAGGCCCAGTACTTC.

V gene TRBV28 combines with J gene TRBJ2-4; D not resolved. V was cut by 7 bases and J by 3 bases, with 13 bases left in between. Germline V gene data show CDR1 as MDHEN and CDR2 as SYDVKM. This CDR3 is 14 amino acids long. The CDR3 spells CASNSLFHKNIQYF. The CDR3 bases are TGTGCCAGCAATTCCCTCTTTCACAAAAACATTCAGTACTTC.

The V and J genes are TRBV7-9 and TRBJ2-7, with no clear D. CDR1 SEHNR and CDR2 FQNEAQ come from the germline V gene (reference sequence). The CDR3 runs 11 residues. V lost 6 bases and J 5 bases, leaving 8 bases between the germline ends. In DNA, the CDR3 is TGTGCCAGCAGGAGAGCTGACGAGCAGTACTTC. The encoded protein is CASRRADEQYF.

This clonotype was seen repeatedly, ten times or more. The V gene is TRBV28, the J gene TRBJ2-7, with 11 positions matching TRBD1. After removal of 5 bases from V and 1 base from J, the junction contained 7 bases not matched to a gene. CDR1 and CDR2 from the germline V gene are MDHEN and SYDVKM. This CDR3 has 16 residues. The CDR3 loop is CASSPSGTGGSYEQYF. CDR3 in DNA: TGTGCCAGCAGTCCTTCCGGGACAGGGGGATCCTACGAGCAGTACTTC.

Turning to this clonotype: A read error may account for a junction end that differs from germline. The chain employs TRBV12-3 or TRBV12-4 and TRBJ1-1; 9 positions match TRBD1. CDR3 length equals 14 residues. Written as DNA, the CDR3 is TGTGTCAGCAGTCCGGGACAGGGGAACACTGAAGCTTTCTTT. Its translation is CVSSPGQGNTEAFF.

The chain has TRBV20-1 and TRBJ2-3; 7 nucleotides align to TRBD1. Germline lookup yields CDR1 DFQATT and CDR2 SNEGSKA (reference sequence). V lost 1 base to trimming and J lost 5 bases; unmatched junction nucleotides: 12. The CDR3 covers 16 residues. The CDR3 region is CSARVPSEGAGDTQYF. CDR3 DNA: TGCAGTGCTAGAGTCCCCTCAGAGGGGGCAGGAGATACGCAGTATTTT.

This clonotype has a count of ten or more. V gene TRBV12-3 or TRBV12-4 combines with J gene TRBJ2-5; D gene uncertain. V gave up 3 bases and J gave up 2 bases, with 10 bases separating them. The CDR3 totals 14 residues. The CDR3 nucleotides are TGTGCCAGCAGTTTCAGTCGGTTTCAAGAGACCCAGTACTTC. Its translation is CASSFSRFQETQYF.

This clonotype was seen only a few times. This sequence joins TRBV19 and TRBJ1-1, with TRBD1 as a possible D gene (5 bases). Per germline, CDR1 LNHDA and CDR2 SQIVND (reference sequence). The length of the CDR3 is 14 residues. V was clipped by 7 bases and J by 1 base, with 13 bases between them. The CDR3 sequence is CASTTEGTNTEAFF. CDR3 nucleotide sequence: TGTGCCAGTACGACCGAGGGGACGAACACTGAAGCTTTCTTT.

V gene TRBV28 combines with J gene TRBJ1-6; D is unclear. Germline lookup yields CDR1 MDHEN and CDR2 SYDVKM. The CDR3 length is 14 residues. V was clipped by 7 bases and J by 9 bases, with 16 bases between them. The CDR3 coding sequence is TGTGCCAGCACTTGGGAGGGCCTCATTTCACCCCTCCACTTT. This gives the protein CASTWEGLISPLHF.

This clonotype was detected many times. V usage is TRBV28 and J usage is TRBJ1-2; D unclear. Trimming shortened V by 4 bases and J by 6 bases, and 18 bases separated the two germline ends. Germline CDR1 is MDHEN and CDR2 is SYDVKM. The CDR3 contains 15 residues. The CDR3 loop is CASSWQMTDTNGYTF. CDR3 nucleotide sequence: TGTGCCAGCAGTTGGCAGATGACGGATACAAATGGCTACACCTTC.

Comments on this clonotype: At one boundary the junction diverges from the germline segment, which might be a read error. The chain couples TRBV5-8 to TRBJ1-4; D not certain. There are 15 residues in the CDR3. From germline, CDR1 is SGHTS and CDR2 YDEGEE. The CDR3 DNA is TGTGCCAGCAGCTACGGACGGCGCACTAGTGAAAAACTGTTTTTT. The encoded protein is CASSYGRRTSEKLFF.

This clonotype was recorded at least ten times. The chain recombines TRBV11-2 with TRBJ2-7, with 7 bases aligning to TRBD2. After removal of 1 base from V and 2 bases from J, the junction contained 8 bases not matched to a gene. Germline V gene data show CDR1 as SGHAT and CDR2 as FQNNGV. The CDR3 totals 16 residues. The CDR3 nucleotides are TGTGCCAGCAGCTTAGGGCCAGCGGGGAGTACCTACGAGCAGTACTTC. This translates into CASSLGPAGSTYEQYF.

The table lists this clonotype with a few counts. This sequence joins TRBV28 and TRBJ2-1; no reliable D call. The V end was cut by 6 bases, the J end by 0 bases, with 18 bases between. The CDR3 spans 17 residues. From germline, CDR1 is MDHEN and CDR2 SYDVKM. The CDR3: CASRPLTWKSSYNEQFF. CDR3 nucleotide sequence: TGTGCCAGCAGACCCCTCACCTGGAAGAGCTCCTACAATGAGCAGTTCTTC.

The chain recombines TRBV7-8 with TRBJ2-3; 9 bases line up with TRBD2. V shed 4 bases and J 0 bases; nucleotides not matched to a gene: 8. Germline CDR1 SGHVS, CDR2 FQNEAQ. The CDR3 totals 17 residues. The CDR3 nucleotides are TGTGCCAGCAGCTCCACGACTAGCGGCCTAAGCACAGATACGCAGTATTTT. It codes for CASSSTTSGLSTDTQYF.

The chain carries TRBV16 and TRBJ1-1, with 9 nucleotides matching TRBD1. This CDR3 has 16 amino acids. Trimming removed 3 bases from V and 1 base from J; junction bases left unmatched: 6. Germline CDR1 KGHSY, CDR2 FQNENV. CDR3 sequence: CASSQTTGGQNTEAFF. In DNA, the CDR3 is TGTGCCAGCAGCCAGACGACAGGGGGACAGAACACTGAAGCTTTCTTT.

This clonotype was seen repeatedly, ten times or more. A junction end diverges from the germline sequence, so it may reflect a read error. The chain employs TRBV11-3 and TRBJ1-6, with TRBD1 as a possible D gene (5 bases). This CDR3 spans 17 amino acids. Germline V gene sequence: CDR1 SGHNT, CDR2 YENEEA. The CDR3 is CASSLDLPRGRNSPLHF. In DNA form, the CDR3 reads TGTGCCAGCAGTTTAGATCTACCCCGGGGCCGGAATTCACCCCTCCACTTT.

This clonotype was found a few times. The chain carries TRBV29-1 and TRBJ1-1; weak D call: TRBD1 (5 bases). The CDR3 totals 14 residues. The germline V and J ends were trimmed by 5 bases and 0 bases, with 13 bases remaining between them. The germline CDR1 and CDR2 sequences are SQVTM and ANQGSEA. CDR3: CSVRGLYMNTEAFF. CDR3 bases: TGCAGCGTTCGGGGGTTGTATATGAACACTGAAGCTTTCTTT.

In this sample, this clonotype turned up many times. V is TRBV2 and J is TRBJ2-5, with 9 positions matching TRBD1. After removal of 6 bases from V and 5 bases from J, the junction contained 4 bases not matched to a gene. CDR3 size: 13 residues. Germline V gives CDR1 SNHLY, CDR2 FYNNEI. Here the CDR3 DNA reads TGTGCCAGCAGGCGGACAGGGGACGAGACCCAGTACTTC. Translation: CASRRTGDETQYF.

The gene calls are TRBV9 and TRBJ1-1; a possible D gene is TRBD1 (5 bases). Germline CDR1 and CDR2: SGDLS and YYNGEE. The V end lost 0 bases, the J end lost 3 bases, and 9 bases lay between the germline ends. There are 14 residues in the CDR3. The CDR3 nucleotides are TGTGCCAGCAGCGTAGGAGCAGGGCACACTGAAGCTTTCTTT. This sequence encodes CASSVGAGHTEAFF.

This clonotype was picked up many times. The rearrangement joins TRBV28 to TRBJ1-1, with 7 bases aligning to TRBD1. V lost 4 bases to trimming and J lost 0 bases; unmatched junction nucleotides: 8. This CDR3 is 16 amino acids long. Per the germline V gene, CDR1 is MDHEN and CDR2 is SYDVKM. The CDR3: CASSSSGTAVNTEAFF. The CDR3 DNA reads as TGTGCCAGCAGTTCCTCCGGGACAGCTGTGAACACTGAAGCTTTCTTT.